This TCR beta chain was identified in a study of OX40 agonist ivuxolimab in advanced cancers. Broadly, across the study: Ivuxolimab was a fully human IgG2 agonistic monoclonal antibody targeting the costimulatory receptor OX40 (CD134). Three dose-escalation patients achieved partial responses, one with hepatocellular carcinoma and two with cutaneous melanoma. Of the approximately 54 dose-escalation patients, hepatocellular carcinoma was present in about 20, melanoma in some 15, renal cell carcinoma in 9 and head and neck cancer in 9. The point of sequencing TCRbeta in the periphery was to test whether ivuxolimab changed TCR sequence diversity and drove clonal T-cell expansion. A male proportion of around 80% and a mean age of approximately 58 years, ranging from about 20 to 85, were recorded for the dose-escalation cohort. The paper reports the monotherapy dose-escalation portion (N of about 47 patients) of the phase I ivuxolimab trial. Patients were allowed to have had prior anti-PD-1, anti-PD-L1 or anti-CTLA-4 therapy, and 40% of the dose-escalation patients had previously received checkpoint inhibitors. Intravenous ivuxolimab was administered to patients every 2 weeks at six dose levels: 0.01, 0.1, 0.3, 1.5, 3 and 10 mg/kg.

Genomic DNA was extracted from sorted cells for sequencing of the TCRbeta CDR3 region. The immunoSEQ Assay was used for sequencing of TCRbeta CDR3 regions. Held by TCRdb, this immuneACCESS table contains in-frame sequences only and omits some clones. Under half of the omission traces to an unresolved V gene where checked; the cause of the rest is unknown. A total of 25,000 to 35,000 clones appear in this sample, roughly nine tenths of them only once. The top ten clonotypes cover roughly 37% of the sample. With regard to this clone: This receptor's antigen is unknown. Per-base quality was not reported, and no clone a single base away is much larger than it.

Paper-wide results and their limitations: Low levels of normalized T-cell clonal expansion were also seen in some patients who did not respond. Partial responders in the 0.1-3.0 mg/kg groups had among the lowest normalized peripheral clonal expansion, especially among CD8+ T cells. Clonal expansion of both CD4+ and CD8+ blood T cells was observed from baseline to week 6 at doses 0.1 to 3.0 mg/kg. After ivuxolimab, expanded clones were on average more numerous among CD8+ T cells than among CD4+ T cells. Which antigens the clonally expanded peripheral T cells were specific for was not determined.

Inclusive of the bounding cysteine and phenylalanine, the CDR3 is 16 residues long. CDR3 DNA only is kept here, 48 bases in frame from base 1. Trimming takes 4 bases off V and 2 bases off J; junction bases not matched to a gene: 9. The germline V gene (reference sequence) yields SEHNR for CDR1 and FQNEAQ for CDR2. Patients with a history of autoimmune disease or receiving systemic immunosuppression were excluded from the trial. Peripheral blood for TCR sequencing was collected from all dose cohorts at baseline, on cycle 4 day 1, and on cycle 7 day 1. Samples came from an open-label, multicenter, first-in-human phase I dose-escalation trial of ivuxolimab. Adults with locally advanced or metastatic head and neck squamous cell, hepatocellular, melanoma or renal cell carcinoma were enrolled in the trial. Before TCR sequencing, CD4+ T cells and CD8+ T cells were sorted from peripheral blood as separate populations.

The TCR originated in an adult with an advanced solid tumor such as melanoma, head and neck, liver or kidney cancer. Sequenced material: CD4+ or CD8+ T cells sorted from blood, taken in a trial of the OX40 agonist ivuxolimab. The chain is assembled from TRBV7-9 and TRBJ2-3; the central 7 bases match TRBD1. The CDR3 reads CASSSSIGTATDTQYF. The sequence in DNA is TGTGCCAGCAGCTCGTCGATCGGGACAGCCACAGATACGCAGTATTTT.